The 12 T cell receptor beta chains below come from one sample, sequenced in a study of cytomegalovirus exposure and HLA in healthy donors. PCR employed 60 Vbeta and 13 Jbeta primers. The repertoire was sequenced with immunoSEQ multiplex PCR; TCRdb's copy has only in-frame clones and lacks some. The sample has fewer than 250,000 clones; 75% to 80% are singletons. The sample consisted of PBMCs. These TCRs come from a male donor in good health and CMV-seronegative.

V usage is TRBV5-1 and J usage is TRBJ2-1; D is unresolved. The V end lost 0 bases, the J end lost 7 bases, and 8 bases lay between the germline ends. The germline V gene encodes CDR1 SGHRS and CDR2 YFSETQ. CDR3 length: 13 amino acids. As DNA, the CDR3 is TGCGCCAGCAGCTTGGAAGCGTATAATGAGCAGTTCTTC. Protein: CASSLEAYNEQFF.

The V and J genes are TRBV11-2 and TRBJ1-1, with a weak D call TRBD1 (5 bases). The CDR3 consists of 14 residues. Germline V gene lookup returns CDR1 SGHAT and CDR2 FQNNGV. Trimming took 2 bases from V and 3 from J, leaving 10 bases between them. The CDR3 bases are TGTGCCAGCAGCTTATTCAGGGATGACACTGAAGCTTTCTTT. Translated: CASSLFRDDTEAFF.

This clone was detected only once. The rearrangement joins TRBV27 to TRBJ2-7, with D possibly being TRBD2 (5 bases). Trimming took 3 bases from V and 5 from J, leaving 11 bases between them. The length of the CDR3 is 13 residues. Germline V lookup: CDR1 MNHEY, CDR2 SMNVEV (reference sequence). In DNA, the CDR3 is TGTGCCAGCAGTTTGGGGAGAATCGACGAGCAGTACTTC. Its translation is CASSLGRIDEQYF.

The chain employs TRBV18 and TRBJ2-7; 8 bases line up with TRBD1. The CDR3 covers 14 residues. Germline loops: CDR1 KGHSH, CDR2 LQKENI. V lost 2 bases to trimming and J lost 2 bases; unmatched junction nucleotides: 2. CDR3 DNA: TGTGCCAGCTCACCAGGGACAGGCCCCTACGAGCAGTACTTC. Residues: CASSPGTGPYEQYF.

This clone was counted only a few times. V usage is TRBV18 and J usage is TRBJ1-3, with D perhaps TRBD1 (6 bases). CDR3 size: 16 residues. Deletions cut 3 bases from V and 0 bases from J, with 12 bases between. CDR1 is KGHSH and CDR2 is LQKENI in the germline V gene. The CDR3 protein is CASSPMDSSSGNTIYF. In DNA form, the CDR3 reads TGTGCCAGCTCACCTATGGACAGCTCCTCTGGAAACACCATATATTTT.

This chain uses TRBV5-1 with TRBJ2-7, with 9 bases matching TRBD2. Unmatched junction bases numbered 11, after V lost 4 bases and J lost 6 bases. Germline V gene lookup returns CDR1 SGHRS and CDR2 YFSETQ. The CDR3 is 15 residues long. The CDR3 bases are TGCGCCAGCAGCGCGTCGGGACTAGCTCCGGTCGAGCAGTACTTC. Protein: CASSASGLAPVEQYF.

This CDR3 reads CASSTQLAAFTDTQYF. The CDR3 DNA follows: TGTGCCAGCAGTACCCAACTAGCCGCCTTCACAGATACGCAGTATTTT. This chain links TRBV28 with TRBJ2-3; tentatively, D is TRBD2 (6 bases). The V gene's germline CDR1 is MDHEN and CDR2 SYDVKM. The CDR3 runs to 16 residues. The V gene lost 5 bases and the J gene lost 2 bases, with 17 bases spanning the gap.

CDR3 sequence: CASSRDRGSYEQYF. As DNA, the CDR3 is TGTGCCAGCAGTAGGGACAGGGGGTCTTACGAGCAGTACTTC. The chain joins TRBV27 to TRBJ2-7, with 11 bases aligning to TRBD1. Trimming removed 5 bases from V and 4 bases from J; junction bases left unmatched: 4. CDR3 length: 14 residues. Per the germline V gene, CDR1 is MNHEY and CDR2 is SMNVEV (reference sequence).

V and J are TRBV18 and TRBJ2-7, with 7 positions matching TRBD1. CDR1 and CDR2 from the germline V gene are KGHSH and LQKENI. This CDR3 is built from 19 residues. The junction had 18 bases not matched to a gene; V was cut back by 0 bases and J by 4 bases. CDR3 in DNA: TGTGCCAGCTCACCACCGGTACAGGGGATCTCCACGGCCCTTTACGAGCAGTACTTC. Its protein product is CASSPPVQGISTALYEQYF.

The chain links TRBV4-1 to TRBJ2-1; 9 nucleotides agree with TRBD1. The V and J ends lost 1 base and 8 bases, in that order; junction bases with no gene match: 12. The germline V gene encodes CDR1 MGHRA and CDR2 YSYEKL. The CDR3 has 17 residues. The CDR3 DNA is TGCGCCAGCAGCCAAGGGGGTAGCACAGGGGGCGAGGATGAGCAGTTCTTC. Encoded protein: CASSQGGSTGGEDEQFF.

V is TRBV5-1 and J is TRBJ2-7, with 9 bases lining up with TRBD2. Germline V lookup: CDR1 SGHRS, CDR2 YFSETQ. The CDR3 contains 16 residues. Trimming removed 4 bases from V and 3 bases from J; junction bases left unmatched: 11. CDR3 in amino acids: CASSKGLASGNYEQYF. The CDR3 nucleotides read TGCGCCAGCAGCAAAGGACTAGCGTCGGGGAACTACGAGCAGTACTTC.

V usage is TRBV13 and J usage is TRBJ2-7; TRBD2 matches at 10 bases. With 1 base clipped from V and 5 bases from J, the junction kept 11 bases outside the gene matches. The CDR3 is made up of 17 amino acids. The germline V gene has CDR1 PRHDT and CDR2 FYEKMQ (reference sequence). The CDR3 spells CASSLVSLASGRDEQYF. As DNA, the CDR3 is TGTGCCAGCAGCTTAGTCTCTCTGGCTAGCGGGAGAGACGAGCAGTACTTC.